These T cell receptor beta chains were read from a single sample in a study of regulatory T cells in long-lasting Graves disease. Via MiXCR, TCRdb re-called the multiplex PCR reads, giving one row per CDR3 protein. The sample carries some 320,000 distinct CDR3 sequences, over 15% recorded once. Material: peripheral blood mononuclear cells (PBMCs), obtained at new diagnosis, from a patient treated with antithyroid drugs. Receptor source: a female donor with Graves disease. Both conserved end residues are part of each CDR3. The order of the fields is D gene, clone size, J gene, V gene, CDR3 DNA, CDR3 protein. A D gene is named only where the DNA matches it firmly. Clone size, where shown, is once, few, many, or a class for clones that have expanded.

.,many,TRBJ2-5,TRBV7-8,TGTGCCACCACTCAAGAGACCCAGTACTTC,CATTQETQYF
TRBD1,many,TRBJ2-5,TRBV11-2,TGTGCCAGCGGACAGGGGACGCTCGCTCGAGAGACCCAGTACTTC,CASGQGTLARETQYF
.,.,TRBJ2-3,TRBV6-1,TGTGCCAGCATTCCGGGACTCAGCACAGATACGCAGTATTTT,CASIPGLSTDTQYF
TRBD2,.,TRBJ2-5,TRBV7-6,TGTGCCAGCAGCTTAGGCGCGGGAGGTTACCAAGAGACCCAGTACTTC,CASSLGAGGYQETQYF
.,few,TRBJ1-5,TRBV6-1,TGTGCCAGCAGTGAAGTTGTTGGGGATAGTCAGCCCCAGCATTTT,CASSEVVGDSQPQHF
.,.,TRBJ2-1,TRBV10-1,TGCGCCAGCAGTGAGGGCTACCGGTACAATGAGCAGTTCTTC,CASSEGYRYNEQFF
TRBD1,many,TRBJ1-1,TRBV5-1,TGCGCCAGCACCCTAGGACAGGGTGCCACTGAAGCTTTCTTT,CASTLGQGATEAFF
TRBD2,.,TRBJ2-3,TRBV7-2,TGTGCCAGCAGCGTCCGGACTAGCGGAAGCACAGATACGCAGTATTTT,CASSVRTSGSTDTQYF
TRBD1,many,TRBJ2-1,TRBV27,TGTGCCAGCAGTTTAGGGGGACAGGGGGTCAATGAGCAGTTCTTC,CASSLGGQGVNEQFF
TRBD1,many,TRBJ2-5,TRBV2,TGTGCCAGCAGTTTATCCAGGGGGGAGACCCAGTACTTC,CASSLSRGETQYF
.,many,TRBJ1-6,TRBV27,TGTGCCGTACGAGCAGCGAGCTCCTATAATTCACCCCTCCACTTT,CAVRAASSYNSPLHF
.,few,TRBJ1-2,TRBV5-4,TGTGCCAGCAGCTTGATGTTGGGGTCCTATGGCTACACCTTC,CASSLMLGSYGYTF
TRBD1,few,TRBJ2-5,TRBV20-1,TGCAGTGCTAGCGTAATGACAGGGAGTGGAGAGACCCAGTACTTC,CSASVMTGSGETQYF